A single sample is the source of the 16 T cell receptor beta chains below, sequenced in a study of blood T cell repertoires in COVID-19. Clones were read by immunoSEQ multiplex PCR, and TCRdb kept only the in-frame ones, dropping some. The repertoire consists of 48,000 or so clones, with 85% to 90% occurring once and the leading ten covering 2.6%. Material for sequencing was peripheral blood. The receptors shown here come from a woman of 80 years or more with COVID-19, enrolled during active disease.

V gene TRBV5-1 combines with J gene TRBJ1-2; 7 positions agree with TRBD1. With 1 base clipped from V and 3 bases from J, the junction kept 3 bases outside the gene matches. This CDR3 has 14 amino acids. Germline V gene sequence: CDR1 SGHRS, CDR2 YFSETQ. CDR3: CASSLNRGDYGYTF. The CDR3 coding sequence is TGCGCCAGCAGCTTGAACAGGGGTGACTATGGCTACACCTTC.

The chain combines TRBV6-5 with TRBJ1-2, with TRBD1 matching 9 bases. Losses at the gene ends were 0 bases for V and 6 bases for J; bases not matched to a gene: 5. From germline, CDR1 is MNHEY and CDR2 SVGAGI. The CDR3 is made up of 15 amino acids. The CDR3 coding sequence is TGTGCCAGCAGTTACTCGCCGACAGGGGGGCATGGCTACACCTTC. It encodes CASSYSPTGGHGYTF.

This chain links TRBV10-3 with TRBJ2-3, with TRBD2 matching 9 bases. The germline V gene encodes CDR1 ENHRY and CDR2 SYGVKD. The CDR3 covers 15 residues. Losses at the gene ends were 8 bases for V and 0 bases for J; bases not matched to a gene: 6. The CDR3 here is CAIGRLAVSTDTQYF. CDR3 bases: TGTGCCATCGGCAGACTAGCGGTTAGCACAGATACGCAGTATTTT.

The chain joins TRBV20-1 to TRBJ2-1; possibly TRBD1 for D (5 bases). Germline CDR1 DFQATT, CDR2 SNEGSKA (reference sequence). This CDR3 spans 14 amino acids. The V gene lost 3 bases and the J gene lost 6 bases, with 15 bases spanning the gap. Written as DNA, the CDR3 is TGCAGTGCTAGTGGGGCAGGATATTTCAATGAGCAGTTCTTC. It specifies CSASGAGYFNEQFF.

The chain is built from TRBV3-1 (or the pseudogene TRBV3-2) and TRBJ2-1; D possibly corresponds to TRBD2 (6 bases). The ends were cut back, 4 bases at V and 4 bases at J, with 14 bases in the middle. This CDR3 contains 15 residues. Per germline, CDR1 LGHDT and CDR2 YNNKEL (reference sequence). The CDR3 loop is CASSLGVGGYNEQFF. The CDR3 nucleotides are TGTGCCAGCAGCCTAGGTGTGGGGGGTTACAATGAGCAGTTCTTC.

The chain has TRBV6-5 and TRBJ2-1; perhaps TRBD2 as D (6 bases). This CDR3 region has 15 residues. Trimming shortened V by 2 bases and J by 2 bases, and 10 bases separated the two germline ends. CDR1 is MNHEY and CDR2 is SVGAGI in the germline V gene. The CDR3 nucleotides are TGTGCCAGCAGTTACCGCGCGGGAACCTACAATGAGCAGTTCTTC. Its translation is CASSYRAGTYNEQFF.

The genes are TRBV11-2 and TRBJ1-3; 9 bases align to TRBD1. Trimming at V came to 6 bases and at J to 2 bases, leaving 8 bases not matched to a gene. This CDR3 has 16 amino acids. Germline CDR1 reads SGHAT; CDR2 reads FQNNGV. The CDR3 DNA sequence: TGTGCCAGCAGGAAACAGGGGGCTTTCACTGGAAACACCATATATTTT. Translated, it gives CASRKQGAFTGNTIYF. The full variable domain, with the rest looked up from reference TRBV11-2 and TRBJ1-3, is EAGVAQSPRYKIIEKRQSVAFWCNPISGHATLYWYQQILGQGPKLLIQFQNNGVVDDSQLPKDRFSAERLKGVDSTLKIQPAKLEDSAVYLCASRKQGAFTGNTIYFGEGSWLTVV.

V is TRBV3-1 (or the pseudogene TRBV3-2) and J is TRBJ2-7; tentative D call: TRBD2 (5 bases). The CDR3 contains 14 residues. CDR1 is LGHDT, CDR2 YNNKEL, per germline (reference sequence). Trimming shortened V by 0 bases and J by 4 bases, and 10 bases separated the two germline ends. The CDR3 sequence: CASSQDVTKYEQYF. The CDR3 bases are TGTGCCAGCAGCCAAGATGTGACTAAATACGAGCAGTACTTC.

This clone has just a few counts. The V and J genes are TRBV7-2 and TRBJ2-1, with D possibly matching TRBD2 (6 bases). Germline V gives CDR1 SGHTA, CDR2 FQGNSA. The CDR3 spans 17 residues. Trimming pared 6 bases from V and 0 bases from J, leaving 18 bases between. CDR3 sequence (DNA): TGTGCCAGCAGGCCTTACCCGGGACTCGACTCCTACAATGAGCAGTTCTTC. Translation: CASRPYPGLDSYNEQFF.

The chain carries TRBV18 and TRBJ1-3, with 9 positions matching TRBD1. CDR1 is KGHSH, CDR2 LQKENI, per germline. The CDR3 contains 16 residues. J was trimmed by 4 bases and V by 2 bases; bases with no gene match: 6. CDR3 loop: CASSPSGTGWGNTIYF. The CDR3 bases are TGTGCCAGCTCACCATCCGGGACAGGGTGGGGAAACACCATATATTTT.

The chain carries TRBV11-2 and TRBJ1-6; no definite D call. The V end lost 1 base, the J end lost 8 bases, and 18 bases lay between the germline ends. This CDR3 comprises 17 residues. Germline assignment: CDR1 SGHAT and CDR2 FQNNGV. The CDR3 DNA is TGTGCCAGCAGCTTAGCCCTGGCCTCGGCGGGTGATTCACCCCTCCACTTT. Its translation: CASSLALASAGDSPLHF.

This chain links TRBV5-1 with TRBJ2-3, with TRBD2 matching 8 bases. The CDR3 runs to 16 residues. The V and J ends lost 4 bases and 4 bases, in that order; junction bases with no gene match: 11. CDR1 and CDR2 from the germline V gene are SGHRS and YFSETQ. CDR3 in amino acids: CASSPEPAGVADTQYF. The CDR3, as DNA: TGCGCCAGCAGCCCCGAGCCAGCGGGAGTCGCAGATACGCAGTATTTT.

J is TRBJ1-2 and V is TRBV19, with TRBD1 matching 8 bases. The CDR3 loop spans 13 amino acids. V trimming: 4 bases; J trimming: 6 bases; junction bases outside the gene matches: 4. Looked up from germline, CDR1 is LNHDA and CDR2 is SQIVND (reference sequence). The CDR3 nucleotides read TGTGCCAGTAGTAGGACAGGGACTAATGGCTACACCTTC. Its translation: CASSRTGTNGYTF.

The genes are TRBV5-4 and TRBJ1-4; D not resolved. Germline CDR1 SGHNT, CDR2 YYREEE (reference sequence). Trimming took 3 bases from V and 2 from J, leaving 8 bases between them. This CDR3 region has 14 residues. DNA of the CDR3: TGTGCCAGCAGCTCCGGAGGGACTAATGAAAAACTGTTTTTT. Amino acids: CASSSGGTNEKLFF.

This sequence joins TRBV11-2 and TRBJ2-5; D perhaps matches TRBD1 (6 bases). The ends were cut back, 3 bases at V and 8 bases at J, with 16 bases in the middle. Germline V gives CDR1 SGHAT, CDR2 FQNNGV. The CDR3 length is 14 residues. The CDR3 protein is CASSLMQGTRTQYF. CDR3 nucleotides: TGTGCCAGCAGCTTGATGCAGGGGACCCGCACCCAGTACTTC.

The chain combines TRBV12-5 with TRBJ1-1; D not resolved. The V end lost 7 bases, the J end lost 0 bases, and 21 bases lay between the germline ends. This CDR3 contains 17 residues. Germline V gene data show CDR1 as LGHNT and CDR2 as FRNRAP. The DNA of the CDR3 is TGTGCTAGTGCCTTGAAACCAGGTTGGCTCATGAACACTGAAGCTTTCTTT. Protein product: CASALKPGWLMNTEAFF.